This is a list of T cell receptor beta chains from one sample in a study of T cell repertoires in cytomegalovirus infection. TCRdb independently ran MiXCR on the reads; one entry per CDR3 protein. Here the sample spans roughly 150,000 distinct CDR3 sequences, approximately 30% being singletons. Their cognate antigens are unknown. The sample was CD8+ T cells from cultured PBMCs, taken from culture after CMV antigen stimulation. The receptor set was obtained from a human donor in good health (CMV status not recorded). Some clones in this sample may be carry-over from other donors' samples. CDR3s include the opening cysteine and the closing phenylalanine or tryptophan. The D gene is left open where the match is weak. Some rows have no size entry. The others give once, few or many, or a class for an expanded clone.

v_gene: TRBV5-4; abundance: .; j_gene: TRBJ2-3; d_gene: .; CDR3aa: CASSPPDKASTDTQYF; CDR3nt: TGTGCCAGCAGCCCGCCGGACAAGGCTAGCACAGATACGCAGTATTTT
v_gene: TRBV10-3; abundance: few; j_gene: TRBJ2-2; d_gene: TRBD2; CDR3aa: CAITRLAGENTGELFF; CDR3nt: TGTGCCATCACCCGACTAGCGGGGGAGAACACCGGGGAGCTGTTTTTT
v_gene: TRBV6-5; abundance: .; j_gene: TRBJ1-1; d_gene: .; CDR3aa: CASSYGEITEAFF; CDR3nt: TGTGCCAGCAGTTACGGGGAGATCACTGAAGCTTTCTTT
v_gene: TRBV7-9; abundance: .; j_gene: TRBJ2-7; d_gene: .; CDR3aa: CASSPPAAHEQYF; CDR3nt: TGTGCCAGCAGCCCCCCTGCGGCCCACGAGCAGTACTTC
v_gene: TRBV7-6; abundance: .; j_gene: TRBJ2-3; d_gene: .; CDR3aa: CASNLPGYANTQYF; CDR3nt: TGTGCCAGCAACTTGCCGGGCTACGCCAATACGCAGTATTTT
v_gene: TRBV20-1; abundance: many; j_gene: TRBJ2-3; d_gene: TRBD2; CDR3aa: CSARTSLSDTQYF; CDR3nt: TGCAGTGCCAGGACTAGCTTAAGCGATACGCAGTATTTT
v_gene: TRBV27; abundance: many; j_gene: TRBJ2-1; d_gene: .; CDR3aa: CASSKTSGAYNEQFF; CDR3nt: TGTGCCAGCAGTAAGACATCGGGGGCGTACAATGAGCAGTTCTTC
v_gene: TRBV7-6; abundance: .; j_gene: TRBJ2-7; d_gene: .; CDR3aa: CASSLDSSNSYEQYF; CDR3nt: TGTGCCAGCAGCTTGGACAGTTCGAACTCCTACGAGCAGTACTTC
v_gene: TRBV12-3/TRBV12-4; abundance: .; j_gene: TRBJ2-7; d_gene: TRBD1; CDR3aa: CASSPGGWGYEQYF; CDR3nt: TGTGCCAGCAGCCCAGGGGGCTGGGGGTACGAGCAGTACTTC
v_gene: TRBV12-3/TRBV12-4; abundance: .; j_gene: TRBJ2-2; d_gene: .; CDR3aa: CASREGTGELFF; CDR3nt: TGTGCCAGCAGGGAGGGCACCGGGGAGCTGTTTTTT
v_gene: TRBV12-3/TRBV12-4; abundance: .; j_gene: TRBJ2-3; d_gene: TRBD1; CDR3aa: CASSLIVTGGESTDTQYF; CDR3nt: TGTGCCAGCAGTTTAATCGTGACAGGGGGCGAGAGCACAGATACGCAGTATTTT
v_gene: TRBV11-3; abundance: many; j_gene: TRBJ2-3; d_gene: .; CDR3aa: CASSPANTDTQYF; CDR3nt: TGTGCCAGCAGCCCAGCAAACACAGATACGCAGTATTTT
v_gene: TRBV15; abundance: .; j_gene: TRBJ1-4; d_gene: TRBD1; CDR3aa: CATSPRDSEKLFF; CDR3nt: TGTGCCACCAGCCCCCGGGACAGTGAAAAACTGTTTTTT
v_gene: TRBV11-2; abundance: .; j_gene: TRBJ2-5; d_gene: .; CDR3aa: CASSSILYQETQYF; CDR3nt: TGTGCCAGCAGCTCAATATTGTACCAAGAGACCCAGTACTTC
v_gene: TRBV2; abundance: few; j_gene: TRBJ1-5; d_gene: .; CDR3aa: CASSENFWDSSNQPQHF; CDR3nt: TGTGCCAGCAGTGAAAATTTTTGGGACTCCAGCAATCAGCCCCAGCATTTT
v_gene: TRBV7-2; abundance: .; j_gene: TRBJ2-1; d_gene: .; CDR3aa: CASSLAGRMYNEQFF; CDR3nt: TGTGCCAGCAGCTTAGCGGGCAGAATGTACAATGAGCAGTTCTTC
v_gene: TRBV28; abundance: .; j_gene: TRBJ2-3; d_gene: TRBD2; CDR3aa: CASSFSGGARDTQYF; CDR3nt: TGTGCCAGCAGTTTTAGCGGGGGGGCTCGGGATACGCAGTATTTT
v_gene: TRBV19; abundance: .; j_gene: TRBJ1-1; d_gene: .; CDR3aa: CASSIFLGTGNEAFF; CDR3nt: TGTGCCAGTAGTATTTTTCTCGGAACAGGGAATGAAGCTTTCTTT
v_gene: TRBV6-1; abundance: .; j_gene: TRBJ1-1; d_gene: TRBD1; CDR3aa: CASSVSVTGGAGAFF; CDR3nt: TGTGCCAGCAGTGTCAGCGTTACAGGGGGCGCGGGAGCTTTCTTT